This TCR beta chain was captured in a study of post-analysis software for immune sequencing data. Overall study: Included courses were relapsing-remitting and secondary progressive multiple sclerosis; progressive-relapsing multiple sclerosis was also included. Study-level points and caveats: When patients were compared with controls, a handful of TRBV segments were more frequent, TRBV5-6, TRBV5-1 and TRBV20-1 among them. There was significantly lower normalized Chao1 diversity in multiple sclerosis patients than in controls.

Unique molecular identifiers featured in each of the TCR beta cDNA libraries. Between roughly 0.95 and 10 million T cells gave rise to a few hundred thousand cDNA molecules. TCRdb ran MiXCR on the PCR reads and lists one entry per CDR3 protein. The table lists approximately 730,000 distinct CDR3 sequences, 30% of them singletons. CDR1 is SQVTM and CDR2 is ANQGSEA in the germline V gene. Trimming at V came to 7 bases and at J to 6 bases, leaving 7 bases not matched to a gene. The CDR3 sequence is 14 residues long. This clonotype appeared many times. Its antigen is undetermined. Sequenced: blood. The sequence derives from a girl aged 5-17 years with multiple sclerosis. This chain joins TRBV29-1 and TRBJ2-1; 12 positions match TRBD2. The CDR3 here is CSGLLAGGPNEQFF. The CDR3 bases are TGCAGCGGTCTCCTAGCGGGAGGGCCCAATGAGCAGTTCTTC.